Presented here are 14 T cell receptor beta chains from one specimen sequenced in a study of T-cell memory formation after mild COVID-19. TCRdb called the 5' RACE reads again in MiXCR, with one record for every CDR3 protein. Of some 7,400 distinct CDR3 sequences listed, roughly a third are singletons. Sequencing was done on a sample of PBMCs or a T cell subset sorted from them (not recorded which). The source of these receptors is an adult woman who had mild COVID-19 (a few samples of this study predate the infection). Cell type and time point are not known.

The CDR3 region is CASSLLRDPGVTQYF. As DNA, the CDR3 is TGTGCCAGCAGCTTACTCCGGGACCCCGGGGTTACGCAGTATTTT. The chain is built from TRBV7-2 and TRBJ2-3; perhaps D is TRBD1 or TRBD2 (5 bases each). The germline CDR1 and CDR2 sequences are SGHTA and FQGNSA. The CDR3 is 15 amino acids. V shed 2 bases and J shed 8 bases, with 17 bases lying between them.

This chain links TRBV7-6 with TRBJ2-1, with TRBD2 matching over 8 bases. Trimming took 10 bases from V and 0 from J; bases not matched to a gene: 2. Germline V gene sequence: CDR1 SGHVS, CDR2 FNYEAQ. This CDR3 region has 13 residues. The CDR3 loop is CAILAGSYNEQFF. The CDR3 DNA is TGTGCCATCCTAGCGGGCTCCTACAATGAGCAGTTCTTC.

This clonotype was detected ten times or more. CDR3 protein: CASSPGPTGELFF. The CDR3 DNA reads TGCGCCAGCAGCCCCGGACCCACCGGGGAGCTGTTTTTT. V usage is TRBV4-1 and J usage is TRBJ2-2; D ambiguous. Trimming removed 4 bases from V and 4 bases from J, with 7 bases in between. The CDR3 is 13 amino acids. From germline, CDR1 is MGHRA and CDR2 YSYEKL.

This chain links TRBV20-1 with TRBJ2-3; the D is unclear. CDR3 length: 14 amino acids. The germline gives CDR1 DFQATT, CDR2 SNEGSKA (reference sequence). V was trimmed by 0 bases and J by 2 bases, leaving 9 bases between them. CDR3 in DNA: TGCAGTGCTAGAGATCCGAACTCCACAGATACGCAGTATTTT. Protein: CSARDPNSTDTQYF.

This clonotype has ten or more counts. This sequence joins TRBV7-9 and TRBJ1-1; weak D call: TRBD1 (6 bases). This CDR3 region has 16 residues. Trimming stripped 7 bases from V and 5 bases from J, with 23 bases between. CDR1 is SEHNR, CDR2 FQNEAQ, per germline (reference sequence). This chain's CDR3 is CASNPTRGGGKTEAFF. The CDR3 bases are TGTGCCAGCAACCCGACCCGAGGGGGTGGTAAAACTGAAGCTTTCTTT.

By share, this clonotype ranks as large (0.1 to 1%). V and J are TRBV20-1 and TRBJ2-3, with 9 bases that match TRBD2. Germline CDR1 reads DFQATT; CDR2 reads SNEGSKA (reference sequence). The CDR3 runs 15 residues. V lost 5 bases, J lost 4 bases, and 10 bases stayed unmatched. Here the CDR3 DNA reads TGCAGTGCTGGACAGATCGGCGGGGGGGCAGATACGCAGTATTTT. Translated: CSAGQIGGGADTQYF.

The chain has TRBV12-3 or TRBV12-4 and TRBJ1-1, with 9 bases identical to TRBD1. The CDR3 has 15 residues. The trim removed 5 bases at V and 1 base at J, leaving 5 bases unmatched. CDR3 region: CASSGTGLSNTEAFF. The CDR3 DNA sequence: TGTGCCAGCAGTGGGACAGGGCTCTCGAACACTGAAGCTTTCTTT.

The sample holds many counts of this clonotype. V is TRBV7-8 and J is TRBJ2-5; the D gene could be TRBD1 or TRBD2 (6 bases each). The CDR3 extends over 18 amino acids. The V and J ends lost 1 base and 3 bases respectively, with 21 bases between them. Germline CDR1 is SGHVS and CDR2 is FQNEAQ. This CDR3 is CASSLVPWGAYLEETQYF. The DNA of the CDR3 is TGTGCCAGCAGCTTAGTCCCATGGGGGGCATACTTAGAAGAGACCCAGTACTTC.

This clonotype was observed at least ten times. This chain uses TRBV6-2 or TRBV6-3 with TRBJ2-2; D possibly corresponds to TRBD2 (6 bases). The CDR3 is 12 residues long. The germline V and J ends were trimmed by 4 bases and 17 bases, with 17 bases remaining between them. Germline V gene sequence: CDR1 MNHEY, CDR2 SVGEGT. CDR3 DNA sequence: TGTGCCAGCAGTTCGATTAACCGGGACTGTTTTTTT. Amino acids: CASSSINRDCFF.

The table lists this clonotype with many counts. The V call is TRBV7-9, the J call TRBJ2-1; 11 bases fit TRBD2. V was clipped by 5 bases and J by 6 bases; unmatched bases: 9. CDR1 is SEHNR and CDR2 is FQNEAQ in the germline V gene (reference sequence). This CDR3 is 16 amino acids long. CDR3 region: CASSIIAGGPVNEQFF. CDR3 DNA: TGTGCCAGCAGCATAATAGCGGGGGGGCCGGTCAATGAGCAGTTCTTC.

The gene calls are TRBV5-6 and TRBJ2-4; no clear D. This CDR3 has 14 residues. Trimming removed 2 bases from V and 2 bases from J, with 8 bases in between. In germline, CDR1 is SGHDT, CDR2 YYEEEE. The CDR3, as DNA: TGTGCCAGCAGCTTTGGACGGCCCAAAAACATTCAGTACTTC. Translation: CASSFGRPKNIQYF.

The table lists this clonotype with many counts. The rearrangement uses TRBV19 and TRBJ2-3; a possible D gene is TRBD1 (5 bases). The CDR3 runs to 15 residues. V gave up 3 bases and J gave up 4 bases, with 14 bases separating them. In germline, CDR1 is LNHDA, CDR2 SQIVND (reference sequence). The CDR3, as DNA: TGTGCCAGTAGTATGTTCGGCAGGGTCCCAGATACGCAGTATTTT. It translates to CASSMFGRVPDTQYF.

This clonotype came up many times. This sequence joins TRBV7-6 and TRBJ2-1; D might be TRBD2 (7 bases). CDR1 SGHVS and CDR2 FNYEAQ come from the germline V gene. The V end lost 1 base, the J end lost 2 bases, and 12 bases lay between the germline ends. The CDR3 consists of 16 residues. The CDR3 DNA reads TGTGCCAGCAGCTTAGGGGCGGGGGCCCCCTACAATGAGCAGTTCTTC. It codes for CASSLGAGAPYNEQFF.

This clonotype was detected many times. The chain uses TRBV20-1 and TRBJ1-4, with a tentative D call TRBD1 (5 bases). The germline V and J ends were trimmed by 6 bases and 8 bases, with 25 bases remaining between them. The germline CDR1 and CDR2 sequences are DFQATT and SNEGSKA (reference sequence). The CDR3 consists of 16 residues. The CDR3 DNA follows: TGCAGTGCCTCCCTGGAGGGGCTCTTTCTAGAGGAAAAACTGTTTTTT. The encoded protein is CSASLEGLFLEEKLFF.